This T cell receptor (beta chain) is drawn from a study of CD8 T cell repertoires and HIV-1 epitope variants. Study-wide background: Autologous T cell-negative cells served as antigen-presenting cells in equal numbers.

Generated by immunoSEQ multiplex PCR, the TCRdb table keeps only in-frame clones and is missing some. The sample contains under 100,000 clones, roughly four fifths of which appear only once. Deletions cut 6 bases from V and 2 bases from J, with 8 bases between. Germline V gene lookup returns CDR1 SGHVS and CDR2 FQNEAQ. This CDR3 is built from 13 residues. The clonotype comes from a male donor with HIV. Sequencing was performed on uncultured baseline CD8+ T cells from peripheral blood mononuclear cells (PBMCs). The rearrangement uses TRBV7-8 and TRBJ2-1; no clear D gene. For the CDR3, the DNA is TGTGCCAGCAGGACTGGAACCTACAATGAGCAGTTCTTC. As protein: CASRTGTYNEQFF.